Listed below are T cell receptor beta chains from one sample, sequenced in a study of OX40 agonist ivuxolimab in advanced cancers. Measured with immunoSEQ multiplex PCR; TCRdb has only the in-frame clones, and not every one. The table lists 41,000 or so clones, approximately 80% of them singletons. Material: CD4+ or CD8+ T cells sorted from blood, obtained in a trial of the OX40 agonist ivuxolimab. The receptors shown here come from an adult with an advanced solid tumor such as melanoma, head and neck, liver or kidney cancer. The CDR3 runs from the conserved cysteine through the conserved F or W. The D gene is left open where the match is weak. Size is stated for part of the rows, as once, few or many counts, or as a class when the clone is expanded.

TRBV11-3	TRBJ2-1	TRBD2	.	TGTGCCAGCAGCTCGGGACTAGCGGGGTACCACAATGAGCAGTTCTTC	CASSSGLAGYHNEQFF
TRBV18	TRBJ2-6	.	once	TGTGCCAGCTCACTCGGAACATCTGGGGCCAACGTCCTGACTTTC	CASSLGTSGANVLTF
TRBV28	TRBJ1-1	.	.	TGTGCCAGCAGTTTTGCCAGTTCGAACCGGGGCCCTGAAGCTTTCTTT	CASSFASSNRGPEAFF
TRBV27	TRBJ2-6	.	.	TGTGCCAGCAGTGAGACTAGGGGGCGAGGGGCCAACGTCCTGACTTTC	CASSETRGRGANVLTF
TRBV4-3	TRBJ2-2	.	.	TGCGCCAGCAGCCAAGGACCCCTCCCCGGGGAGCTGTTTTTT	CASSQGPLPGELFF
TRBV7-9	TRBJ1-2	TRBD1	.	TGTGCCGGCAGCCCGGGACAGGGCTTTAACTATGGCTACACCTTC	CAGSPGQGFNYGYTF
TRBV27	TRBJ1-5	.	.	TGTGCCAGCAGCGGACAGCCTAATAGCAATCAGCCCCAGCATTTT	CASSGQPNSNQPQHF
TRBV6-5	TRBJ1-1	.	.	TGTGCCAGCAGGATAACAGAGAACACTGAAGCTTTCTTT	CASRITENTEAFF
TRBV27	TRBJ2-2	.	.	TGTGCCAGCACCTCCCATCGGGGGGCGAAAATCGGGGAGCTGTTTTTT	CASTSHRGAKIGELFF
TRBV6-1	TRBJ2-7	.	.	TGTGCCAGCAGTGGTGGTTCCTACGAGCAGTACTTC	CASSGGSYEQYF
TRBV29-1	TRBJ2-1	TRBD1	.	TGCAGCGTAGGCCGACAGGGGGGAAATGAGCAGTTCTTC	CSVGRQGGNEQFF
TRBV4-3	TRBJ2-3	.	.	TGCGCCAGCAGCCAAGATATGCGGGGAGATACGCAGTATTTT	CASSQDMRGDTQYF
TRBV6-6	TRBJ2-1	TRBD2	once	TGTGCCACCTCGGCGGGGGAAGTCAATGAGCAGTTCTTC	CATSAGEVNEQFF
TRBV28	TRBJ2-1	.	once	TGTGCCAGCAGTTTGCGTAACTCCTACAATGAGCAGTTCTTC	CASSLRNSYNEQFF
TRBV27	TRBJ2-7	.	.	TGTGCCAGCAGTTTCACGGTAAAAGGGTACGAGCAGTACTTC	CASSFTVKGYEQYF
TRBV7-2	TRBJ2-7	TRBD2	.	TGTGCCAGCAGCTTTAGTTCCCAGACTAGCGGGAGGTTTTACGAGCAGTACTTC	CASSFSSQTSGRFYEQYF
TRBV5-1	TRBJ2-2	TRBD2	.	TGCGCCAGCAGCTTAGCGGGAGCGAACACCGGGGAGCTGTTTTTT	CASSLAGANTGELFF
TRBV6-5	TRBJ1-2	TRBD1	.	TGTGCCAGCGGGACAGGGCCTAACTATGGCTACACCTTC	CASGTGPNYGYTF
TRBV7-2	TRBJ2-7	.	.	TGTGCCAGCAGCCCCAATCAGGAGCAGTACTTC	CASSPNQEQYF
TRBV14	TRBJ2-3	TRBD1	.	TGTGCCAGCAGCAGAAGGACAGGGGGTAAAACAGATACGCAGTATTTT	CASSRRTGGKTDTQYF
TRBV6-5	TRBJ2-7	.	.	TGTGCCAGCAGTTACGGAACGACAGCTTTCTACGAGCAGTACTTC	CASSYGTTAFYEQYF
TRBV11-2	TRBJ1-1	.	.	TGTGCCAGCAGTTTGGGCCCTGAAGCTTTCTTT	CASSLGPEAFF
TRBV6-5	TRBJ1-5	.	.	TGTGCCAGCAGTGAAAGTCAGCCCCAGCATTTT	CASSESQPQHF
TRBV9	TRBJ2-2	.	.	TGTGCCAGCAGCTCCGGGACCCTCGGGGGCGGGGAGCTGTTTTTT	CASSSGTLGGGELFF
TRBV18	TRBJ2-5	.	medium-sized	TGTGCCAGCTCACCACCGAGGGGCGGGGAGACCCAGTACTTC	CASSPPRGGETQYF
TRBV10-3	TRBJ2-5	.	.	TGTGCCATCAGTGAGCGGGAGACCCAGTACTTC	CAISERETQYF
TRBV5-8	TRBJ1-5	.	.	TGTGCCAGCAGCACAACTACCAATCAGCCCCAGCATTTT	CASSTTTNQPQHF
TRBV29-1	TRBJ2-3	TRBD2	.	TGCAGCGTTGAAGCGGGGGGACTAGGAGATACGCAGTATTTT	CSVEAGGLGDTQYF
TRBV27	TRBJ2-6	.	.	TGTGCCAGCAGTCTCGCGCGCTCTGGGGCCAACGTCCTGACTTTC	CASSLARSGANVLTF
TRBV18	TRBJ2-7	.	.	TGTGCCAGCTCACCTGGGGTGCAAGCCTCCTACGAGCAGTACTTC	CASSPGVQASYEQYF
TRBV6-1	TRBJ2-2	.	.	TGTGCCAGCATGACGGTTAACACCGGGGAGCTGTTTTTT	CASMTVNTGELFF